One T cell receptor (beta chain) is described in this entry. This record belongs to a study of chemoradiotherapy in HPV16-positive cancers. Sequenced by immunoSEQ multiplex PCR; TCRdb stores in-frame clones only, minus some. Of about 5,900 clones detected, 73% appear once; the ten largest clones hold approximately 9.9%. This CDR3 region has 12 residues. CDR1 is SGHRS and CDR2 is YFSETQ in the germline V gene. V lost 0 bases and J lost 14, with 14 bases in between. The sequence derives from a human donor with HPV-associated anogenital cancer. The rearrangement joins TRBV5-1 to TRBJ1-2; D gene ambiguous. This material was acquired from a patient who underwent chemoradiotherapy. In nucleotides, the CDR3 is TGCGCCAGCAGCTTGGGACTTCGACGCCCAACCTTC. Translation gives CASSLGLRRPTF.